The 29 T cell receptor beta chains given below trace back to one sample, sequenced in a study of control samples from healthy donors and cancer patients. Data came from immunoSEQ multiplex PCR; TCRdb stores just in-frame clones and leaves some out. Among approximately 70,000 clones, about 88% were seen once, and the ten largest hold 3.5% to 4%. Material for sequencing was blood. These receptor sequences come from a woman aged 45-59 years in good health.

In this sample, this clone turned up once. Here the CDR3 DNA reads TGTGCCAGCACCCCGGCGGGGGACACTGAAGCTTTCTTT. It codes for CASTPAGDTEAFF. The chain recombines TRBV28 with TRBJ1-1; weak D call: TRBD1 (5 bases). The CDR3 covers 13 residues. Germline V gives CDR1 MDHEN, CDR2 SYDVKM. Between the trimmed V and J ends, which lost 7 bases and 3 bases, there was a span of 12 bases.

V usage is TRBV6-4 and J usage is TRBJ2-2; D is possibly TRBD1 (5 bases). Trimming pared 0 bases from V and 4 bases from J, leaving 6 bases between. The CDR3 runs 14 residues. Germline V CDR1 and CDR2: MRHNA, SNTAGT. The CDR3 sequence: CASSDSRATGELFF. CDR3 bases: TGTGCCAGCAGTGACTCCAGGGCCACCGGGGAGCTGTTTTTT.

This rearrangement joins TRBV16 to TRBJ2-6; 11 bases are a match to TRBD1. The germline V gene encodes CDR1 KGHSY and CDR2 FQNENV. Germline trimming cut 3 bases from V and 1 base from J; bases unmatched to any gene: 5. The length of the CDR3 is 18 residues. CDR3 in amino acids: CASSHLGQGESGANVLTF. In DNA form, the CDR3 reads TGTGCCAGCAGCCATTTGGGACAGGGGGAATCTGGGGCCAACGTCCTGACTTTC.

This clone was seen only once. CDR3 loop: CASSPLGANYGYTF. CDR3 in DNA: TGTGCCAGCAGCCCACTCGGGGCTAACTATGGCTACACCTTC. This chain links TRBV7-8 with TRBJ1-2; the D is unclear. The ends were cut back, 5 bases at V and 0 bases at J, with 10 bases in the middle. The CDR3 is 14 residues long. Germline lookup yields CDR1 SGHVS and CDR2 FQNEAQ.

The genes are TRBV4-1 and TRBJ2-7, with 8 bases identical to TRBD1. The CDR3 extends over 16 amino acids. J gave up 5 bases and V 0 bases, and 9 bases lay outside the gene matches. The V gene's germline CDR1 is MGHRA and CDR2 YSYEKL. This CDR3 reads CASSQDFRSGGHEQYF. The CDR3 DNA sequence: TGCGCCAGCAGCCAAGATTTCAGGTCAGGGGGCCACGAGCAGTACTTC.

The rearrangement uses TRBV5-1 and TRBJ1-1, with TRBD1 matching 8 bases. The CDR3 contains 14 residues. Germline assignment: CDR1 SGHRS and CDR2 YFSETQ. The V segment lost 4 bases and the J segment 1 base; nucleotides outside the gene matches: 3. For the CDR3, the DNA is TGCGCCAGCAGCAACCAGGGGGCGAACACTGAAGCTTTCTTT. It encodes CASSNQGANTEAFF.

The genes are TRBV5-1 and TRBJ2-1; D is possibly TRBD2 (5 bases). The CDR3 covers 16 residues. Deletions cut 0 bases from V and 0 bases from J, with 10 bases between. Germline CDR1 SGHRS, CDR2 YFSETQ. The DNA for the CDR3 is TGCGCCAGCAGCTTGGCCGCGAGGGCCTCCTACAATGAGCAGTTCTTC. It is translated as CASSLAARASYNEQFF. Full variable domain (rest looked up from reference TRBV5-1 and TRBJ2-1): KAGVTQTPRYLIKTRGQQVTLSCSPISGHRSVSWYQQTPGQGLQFLFEYFSETQRNKGNFPGRFSGRQFSNSRSEMNVSTLELGDSALYLCASSLAARASYNEQFFGPGTRLTVL.

The chain links TRBV3-1 (or the pseudogene TRBV3-2) to TRBJ2-3; TRBD2 might be the D (5 bases). CDR3 length: 12 residues. V lost 3 bases and J lost 4, with 5 bases in between. From germline, CDR1 is LGHDT and CDR2 YNNKEL (reference sequence). CDR3 in amino acids: CASSQGADTQYF. In DNA, the CDR3 is TGTGCCAGCAGCCAGGGAGCAGATACGCAGTATTTT.

The V and J genes are TRBV29-1 and TRBJ2-3, with D perhaps matching TRBD1 (5 bases). This CDR3 spans 11 amino acids. The germline gives CDR1 SQVTM, CDR2 ANQGSEA. V lost 4 bases, J lost 3 bases, and 5 bases lay in between. The CDR3 spells CSVGQTDTQYF. The CDR3 DNA is TGCAGCGTTGGACAGACAGATACGCAGTATTTT.

The genes are TRBV7-9 and TRBJ2-1, with 9 bases aligning to TRBD1. The CDR3 runs 14 residues. The ends lost 6 bases at V and 1 base at J; junction bases unmatched: 1. Germline CDR1 SEHNR, CDR2 FQNEAQ (reference sequence). The CDR3 region has the DNA TGTGCCAGCAGGACAGGGGGTTCCTACAATGAGCAGTTCTTC. It encodes CASRTGGSYNEQFF.

The chain couples TRBV9 to TRBJ2-7; 9 bases agree with TRBD2. CDR1 and CDR2 (germline): SGDLS, YYNGEE. The CDR3 sequence is 15 residues long. With 0 bases clipped from V and 7 bases from J, the junction kept 8 bases outside the gene matches. The CDR3 DNA sequence: TGTGCCAGCAGCGTAGGACTAGCGGCCCCCGGGGAGCAGTACTTC. This translates into CASSVGLAAPGEQYF.

This clone was found a few times. V gene TRBV15 combines with J gene TRBJ1-1; D not resolved. There are 14 residues in the CDR3. Trimming took off 4 bases at V and 3 bases at J, with 12 bases between the two ends. Germline V gene sequence: CDR1 LNHNV, CDR2 YYDKDF (reference sequence). CDR3 sequence reads: CATSTRGGYTEAFF. DNA of the CDR3: TGTGCCACCAGCACCCGAGGAGGGTACACTGAAGCTTTCTTT.

The V and J genes are TRBV6-4 and TRBJ2-1; the D call may be TRBD1 or TRBD2 (5 bases each). Trimming left V 6 bases short and J 0 bases short, with 15 bases between. The V gene's germline CDR1 is MRHNA and CDR2 SNTAGT. CDR3 length: 16 residues. The CDR3 spells CASSPGRISSYNEQFF. CDR3 sequence (DNA): TGTGCCAGCAGCCCGGGACGCATCAGCTCCTACAATGAGCAGTTCTTC.

V usage is TRBV6-1 and J usage is TRBJ2-7; 10 nucleotides agree with TRBD2. In germline, CDR1 is MNHNS, CDR2 SASEGT. The CDR3 has 17 amino acids. Trimming cost V 1 base and J 4 bases; bases outside gene matches: 10. This CDR3 reads CASSEVSGRAGGYEQYF. The CDR3 nucleotides read TGTGCCAGCAGTGAAGTAAGCGGGAGGGCCGGGGGGTACGAGCAGTACTTC.

Turning to this clone: The sample has other DNA sequences that encode this CDR3 too. The V and J genes are TRBV9 and TRBJ2-5; no clear D gene. The V end lost 0 bases, the J end lost 4 bases, and 4 bases lay between the germline ends. Per the germline V gene, CDR1 is SGDLS and CDR2 is YYNGEE. The CDR3 covers 12 residues. The CDR3 DNA sequence: TGTGCCAGCAGCGTAGAGGGAGAGACCCAGTACTTC. This sequence encodes CASSVEGETQYF.

This sequence joins TRBV6-6 and TRBJ1-4, with no clear D. Germline loops: CDR1 MNHNY, CDR2 SVGAGI (reference sequence). V was pared by 4 bases and J by 4 bases, with 13 bases between. The CDR3 consists of 15 residues. As DNA, the CDR3 is TGTGCCAGCAGTTTAGGCGGCACAAATAATGAAAAACTGTTTTTT. Its protein product is CASSLGGTNNEKLFF.

The chain links TRBV14 to TRBJ2-5; the match to TRBD2 covers 10 bases. Trimming at V came to 0 bases and at J to 5 bases, leaving 15 bases not matched to a gene. CDR1 is SGHDN and CDR2 is FVKESK in the germline V gene. The CDR3 contains 19 residues. The CDR3 DNA is TGTGCCAGCAGCCAAGATCGCCGTGCTAGCGGGAGCGTGGTTGAGACCCAGTACTTC. Its protein is CASSQDRRASGSVVETQYF. The full variable domain, in which reference TRBV14 and TRBJ2-5 provide the parts outside the CDR3, is EAGVTQFPSHSVIEKGQTVTLRCDPISGHDNLYWYRRVMGKEIKFLLHFVKESKQDESGMPNNRFLAERTGGTYSTLKVQPAELEDSGVYFCASSQDRRASGSVVETQYFGPGTRLLVL.

V is TRBV9 and J is TRBJ2-2, with TRBD1 matching 7 bases. The ends lost 3 bases at V and 2 bases at J; junction bases unmatched: 4. The CDR3 is 15 residues long. Germline loops: CDR1 SGDLS, CDR2 YYNGEE. The CDR3 protein is CASSDRQGNTGELFF. CDR3 DNA sequence: TGTGCCAGCAGCGACCGACAGGGCAACACCGGGGAGCTGTTTTTT.

V is TRBV3-1 (or the pseudogene TRBV3-2) and J is TRBJ2-4; 14 bases are a match to TRBD2. The CDR3 sequence is 19 residues long. Germline assignment: CDR1 LGHDT and CDR2 YNNKEL (reference sequence). The trim removed 4 bases at V and 1 base at J, leaving 9 bases unmatched. CDR3 region: CASSLGTSGSIGAKNIQYF. Here the CDR3 DNA reads TGTGCCAGCAGCCTCGGGACTAGCGGGAGCATCGGGGCCAAAAACATTCAGTACTTC.

The genes are TRBV19 and TRBJ2-3; the match to TRBD2 covers 8 bases. The germline CDR1 and CDR2 sequences are LNHDA and SQIVND (reference sequence). The CDR3 has 15 amino acids. V lost 4 bases to trimming and J lost 3 bases; unmatched junction nucleotides: 6. CDR3 in amino acids: CASSRRTSGTDTQYF. The CDR3 region has the DNA TGTGCCAGTAGTAGGAGAACTAGCGGAACAGATACGCAGTATTTT.

CDR3 coding DNA: TGCGCCAGCAGCTTGGTTACAATGTCAGGGGGCGCGGATGGCTACACCTTC. This sequence encodes CASSLVTMSGGADGYTF. The chain recombines TRBV5-1 with TRBJ1-2; the match to TRBD1 covers 8 bases. Germline CDR1 is SGHRS and CDR2 is YFSETQ. V lost 0 bases, J lost 6 bases, and 13 bases stayed unmatched. There are 17 residues in the CDR3.

This clone was seen just once. This chain connects TRBV6-5 to TRBJ2-4, with 7 bases aligning to TRBD1. Germline CDR1 and CDR2: MNHEY and SVGAGI. The CDR3 sequence is 15 residues long. V lost 4 bases and J lost 1; bases outside the gene matches: 4. The CDR3 is CASSSTGAAKNIQYF. CDR3 DNA sequence: TGTGCCAGCAGTTCCACAGGGGCGGCCAAAAACATTCAGTACTTC.

The chain uses TRBV7-2 and TRBJ2-5; 9 bases align to TRBD1. CDR3 length equals 16 residues. Trimming at V came to 2 bases and at J to 5 bases, leaving 9 bases not matched to a gene. The V gene's germline CDR1 is SGHTA and CDR2 FQGNSA. The CDR3 nucleotides read TGTGCCAGCAGCTTACTAGGACAGGGGAGGAGGGAGACCCAGTACTTC. It codes for CASSLLGQGRRETQYF. Full variable domain (missing parts from reference TRBV7-2 and TRBJ2-5): GAGVSQSPSNKVTEKGKDVELRCDPISGHTALYWYRQSLGQGLEFLIYFQGNSAPDKSGLPSDRFSAERTGGSVSTLTIQRTQQEDSAVYLCASSLLGQGRRETQYFGPGTRLLVL.

V gene TRBV6-5 combines with J gene TRBJ1-3; TRBD1 is a possible D gene (5 bases). Trimming shortened V by 6 bases and J by 8 bases, and 17 bases separated the two germline ends. CDR1 is MNHEY and CDR2 is SVGAGI in the germline V gene. The length of the CDR3 is 14 residues. Written as DNA, the CDR3 is TGTGCCAGCAGACTCCGGGACGGACAATACACCATATATTTT. Translating gives CASRLRDGQYTIYF.

The J gene is TRBJ2-3, the V gene TRBV12-3 or TRBV12-4; D call uncertain. The CDR3 consists of 13 residues. The V and J ends lost 7 bases and 0 bases respectively, with 8 bases between them. The CDR3 DNA sequence: TGTGCCAGCATGAGAGCTAGCACAGATACGCAGTATTTT. Amino acid sequence: CASMRASTDTQYF.

Here the CDR3 DNA reads TGTGCCAGTAGTATTATCGGGGGGCCGGGCCATGAGCAGTTCTTC. Amino acid sequence: CASSIIGGPGHEQFF. The chain recombines TRBV19 with TRBJ2-1; D possibly corresponds to TRBD2 (7 bases). This CDR3 spans 15 amino acids. Germline CDR1 LNHDA, CDR2 SQIVND (reference sequence). V was trimmed by 3 bases and J by 8 bases, leaving 17 bases between them.

By its share, this clone is medium-sized (0.01 to 0.1%). V gene TRBV27 combines with J gene TRBJ1-2; D gene uncertain. Germline loops: CDR1 MNHEY, CDR2 SMNVEV (reference sequence). Trimming stripped 5 bases from V and 0 bases from J, with 13 bases between. The CDR3 extends over 15 amino acids. CDR3 bases: TGTGCCAGCAGTCCGCGGGATGGGGCTAACTATGGCTACACCTTC. It encodes CASSPRDGANYGYTF.

This chain uses TRBV18 with TRBJ2-3, with 7 bases identical to TRBD2. Germline trimming cut 3 bases from V and 3 bases from J; bases unmatched to any gene: 6. This CDR3 has 15 amino acids. Germline CDR1 reads KGHSH; CDR2 reads LQKENI. The CDR3 DNA sequence: TGTGCCAGCTCACCTAGGCTAGCGGAGACAGATACGCAGTATTTT. It encodes CASSPRLAETDTQYF. Combining the CDR3 with reference TRBV18 and TRBJ2-3 gives the whole variable domain NAGVMQNPRHLVRRRGQEARLRCSPMKGHSHVYWYRQLPEEGLKFMVYLQKENIIDESGMPKERFSAEFPKEGPSILRIQQVVRGDSAAYFCASSPRLAETDTQYFGPGTRLTVL.

This rearrangement joins TRBV18 to TRBJ1-5; D perhaps matches TRBD1 (6 bases). Per the germline V gene, CDR1 is KGHSH and CDR2 is LQKENI. This CDR3 comprises 16 residues. The ends were cut back, 0 bases at V and 2 bases at J, with 11 bases in the middle. CDR3: CASSPPGGSGNQPQHF. Written as DNA, the CDR3 is TGTGCCAGCTCACCACCGGGGGGCAGCGGCAATCAGCCCCAGCATTTT.